One and the same sample provided the 17 T cell receptor beta chains below, sequenced in a study of control samples from healthy donors and cancer patients. Generated by immunoSEQ multiplex PCR, the TCRdb table keeps only in-frame clones and is missing some. The table includes 170,000 or so clones, nearly 90% detected once. The sample comprised blood. The source of these receptors is a woman between 50 and 59 years old in good health.

The V call is TRBV4-1, the J call TRBJ2-3; D is possibly TRBD1 or TRBD2 (5 bases each). The V end lost 3 bases, the J end lost 7 bases, and 14 bases lay between the germline ends. CDR1 and CDR2 from the germline V gene are MGHRA and YSYEKL. The CDR3 consists of 14 residues. The CDR3 DNA is TGCGCCAGCAGCCAGACGGGACCTCGGAATACGCAGTATTTT. Protein: CASSQTGPRNTQYF.

The chain recombines TRBV12-3 or TRBV12-4 with TRBJ1-5; D gene ambiguous. The CDR3 spans 13 residues. The germline V and J ends were trimmed by 8 bases and 4 bases, with 12 bases remaining between them. CDR3 sequence reads: CASGSTYNQPQHF. CDR3 coding DNA: TGTGCCAGCGGGTCGACCTATAATCAGCCCCAGCATTTT.

The rearrangement links TRBV19 to TRBJ2-7; possible D gene TRBD2, 5 bases. Trimming shortened V by 6 bases and J by 6 bases, and 21 bases separated the two germline ends. The CDR3 runs to 15 residues. The V gene's germline CDR1 is LNHDA and CDR2 SQIVND (reference sequence). The CDR3 coding sequence is TGTGCCAGTAGCCCGCCGGGGTTCTACTTACGCGAGCAGTACTTC. This gives the protein CASSPPGFYLREQYF.

The rearrangement uses TRBV30 and TRBJ1-4, with unresolved D. Between the trimmed V and J ends, which lost 0 bases and 7 bases, there was a span of 3 bases. The CDR3 length is 11 residues. CDR1 GTSNPN and CDR2 SVGIG come from the germline V gene (reference sequence). CDR3 DNA: TGTGCCTGGAGTGTGCGTGAAAAACTGTTTTTT. Translated: CAWSVREKLFF.

Only a few counts were recorded for this clone. The chain is built from TRBV5-4 and TRBJ2-2; tentatively, D is TRBD2 (6 bases). Trimming removed 4 bases from V and 5 bases from J, with 18 bases in between. The CDR3 consists of 16 residues. The germline CDR1 and CDR2 sequences are SGHNT and YYREEE (reference sequence). The CDR3 DNA is TGTGCCAGCAGCCATGGCGGGGTTAGAAGTACCGGGGAGCTGTTTTTT. Translated, it gives CASSHGGVRSTGELFF.

This clone is a singleton in its sample. The chain employs TRBV3-1 (or the pseudogene TRBV3-2) and TRBJ2-7; perhaps TRBD2 as D (6 bases). V was pared by 0 bases and J by 2 bases, with 11 bases between. Germline CDR1 is LGHDT and CDR2 is YNNKEL (reference sequence). CDR3 length: 15 amino acids. The CDR3 loop reads CASSQEGLLTYEQYF. The CDR3 DNA follows: TGTGCCAGCAGCCAAGAGGGACTCCTAACCTACGAGCAGTACTTC.

The chain uses TRBV7-2 and TRBJ2-7, with 9 bases matching TRBD2. With 0 bases clipped from V and 3 bases from J, the junction kept 0 bases outside the gene matches. The length of the CDR3 is 14 residues. Per germline, CDR1 SGHTA and CDR2 FQGNSA. CDR3 bases: TGTGCCAGCAGCTTAGCAGCGGGGGGCTACGAGCAGTACTTC. This translates into CASSLAAGGYEQYF. The whole variable domain, filled in from reference TRBV7-2 and TRBJ2-7, reads GAGVSQSPSNKVTEKGKDVELRCDPISGHTALYWYRQSLGQGLEFLIYFQGNSAPDKSGLPSDRFSAERTGGSVSTLTIQRTQQEDSAVYLCASSLAAGGYEQYFGPGTRLTVT.

This chain joins TRBV7-9 and TRBJ2-1, with TRBD2 matching over 8 bases. Per germline, CDR1 SEHNR and CDR2 FQNEAQ (reference sequence). J gave up 0 bases and V 3 bases, and 4 bases lay outside the gene matches. This CDR3 comprises 16 residues. The CDR3 protein is CASSLVLAGSYNEQFF. DNA for the CDR3: TGTGCCAGCAGCTTGGTTCTAGCGGGCTCCTACAATGAGCAGTTCTTC.

This chain connects TRBV21-1 to TRBJ1-2. TRBV21-1 is a recognized pseudogene. The CDR3 totals 15 residues. CDR3 DNA sequence: TGTGCCAGCAGCAAAGAGCCCCGCCCGCGCCACGGCTACACCTTC. Encoded protein: CASSKEPRPRHGYTF.

The chain joins TRBV6-5 to TRBJ1-5; 7 bases are a match to TRBD1. The V and J ends lost 6 bases and 2 bases, in that order; junction bases with no gene match: 4. This CDR3 is 14 amino acids long. Germline V gene lookup returns CDR1 MNHEY and CDR2 SVGAGI. In DNA, the CDR3 is TGTGCCAGCAGACGCGGGACAGGCAATCAGCCCCAGCATTTT. Residues: CASRRGTGNQPQHF.

The rearrangement links TRBV30 to TRBJ1-5; D is undetermined. Germline V gene data show CDR1 as GTSNPN and CDR2 as SVGIG (reference sequence). With 1 base removed from V and 6 bases from J, the gap between germline ends came to 4 bases. This CDR3 is built from 11 residues. The DNA for the CDR3 is TGTGCCTGGAGTGATGGTCAGCCCCAGCATTTT. Its translation: CAWSDGQPQHF.

The gene calls are TRBV19 and TRBJ2-3; 13 positions match TRBD2. CDR1 LNHDA and CDR2 SQIVND come from the germline V gene (reference sequence). With 8 bases clipped from V and 4 bases from J, the junction kept 12 bases outside the gene matches. The CDR3 loop spans 17 amino acids. As DNA, the CDR3 is TGTGCCAGTCGTAGGACTAGCGGGAGCCACCCGCCAGATACGCAGTATTTT. As protein: CASRRTSGSHPPDTQYF.

V and J are TRBV7-2 and TRBJ2-3, with D possibly matching TRBD2 (6 bases). The V end was cut by 6 bases, the J end by 6 bases, with 13 bases between. This CDR3 is 13 amino acids long. The germline V gene encodes CDR1 SGHTA and CDR2 FQGNSA. For the CDR3, the DNA is TGTGCCAGCAGTCCACCGGGGGTGGATACGCAGTATTTT. Translation: CASSPPGVDTQYF.

The J gene is TRBJ2-7, the V gene TRBV5-5, with 9 bases lining up with TRBD1. The CDR3 contains 15 residues. Germline values: CDR1 SGHKS, CDR2 YYEKEE (reference sequence). V shed 3 bases, J shed 5 bases, and the junction held 9 bases outside the gene matches. This CDR3 reads CASSSADRGWDEQYF. As DNA, the CDR3 is TGTGCCAGCAGCTCTGCCGACAGGGGGTGGGACGAGCAGTACTTC.

This clone has just a few counts. This chain connects TRBV6-5 to TRBJ1-2; no firm D call. The germline gives CDR1 MNHEY, CDR2 SVGAGI. V dropped 2 bases and J dropped 4 bases, with 14 bases sitting between them. The CDR3 consists of 15 residues. CDR3 residues: CASSYRSPRRYGYTF. The CDR3 nucleotides are TGTGCCAGCAGTTACAGGTCCCCGAGGCGCTATGGCTACACCTTC.

The genes are TRBV6-5 and TRBJ1-1; unclear D gene. The ends were cut back, 6 bases at V and 4 bases at J, with 15 bases in the middle. CDR1 is MNHEY, CDR2 SVGAGI, per germline. This CDR3 region has 14 residues. For the CDR3, the DNA is TGTGCCAGCAGACACGGATCATTGGGCACTGAAGCTTTCTTT. It specifies CASRHGSLGTEAFF.

This chain joins TRBV18 and TRBJ1-2; tentatively, D is TRBD1 (5 bases). This CDR3 spans 14 amino acids. Germline-derived CDR1 and CDR2 are KGHSH and LQKENI. V was cut by 2 bases and J by 8 bases, with 15 bases left in between. The CDR3 sequence is CASSPEGNRQGYTF. For the CDR3, the DNA is TGTGCCAGCTCACCAGAGGGGAACAGGCAGGGCTACACCTTC.